Following are 2 T cell receptor beta chains from one sample sequenced in a study of T-cell memory formation after mild COVID-19 (dated by TCRdb to the early 2020s). The library was generated by 5' RACE. Instrument on record: Illumina NovaSeq 6000. TCRdb trimmed public reads at Q25 via fastp, called clones via MiXCR and kept in-frame beta chains. Here each entry gathers all rows of one CDR3 protein and keeps the most common genes and DNA. Across this sample there are around 320,000 distinct CDR3 sequences, with 25% to 30% seen only once. Less than 15% of the sample is taken by the ten largest. What was sequenced was PBMCs or a T cell subset sorted from them (not recorded which). Source of these receptors: an adult woman who had mild COVID-19 (a few samples of this study predate the infection). The sample titles of this study are shuffled in the database, so cell type and time point are left out; the donor was told from shared clones.

The sample holds a few counts of this clonotype. The chain is built from TRBV27 and TRBJ2-3; 14 bases match TRBD2. Trimming at V came to 3 bases and at J to 6 bases, leaving 8 bases not matched to a gene. The CDR3 runs to 17 residues. Germline CDR1 MNHEY, CDR2 SMNVEV (reference sequence). The CDR3 region has the DNA TGTGCCAGCAGTTTGAAGAGGACTAGCGGGAGGCTCGATACGCAGTATTTT. It translates to CASSLKRTSGRLDTQYF.

The J gene is TRBJ1-2, the V gene TRBV24-1; D is perhaps TRBD1 (5 bases). Germline loops: CDR1 KGHDR, CDR2 SFDVKD. The CDR3 length is 14 residues. V was clipped by 4 bases and J by 3 bases, with 11 bases between them. The CDR3 DNA follows: TGTGCCACCAGTGACACGGACACCGACTATGGCTACACCTTC. Translating it yields CATSDTDTDYGYTF.